This passage covers 12 T cell receptor beta chains from one sample sequenced in a study of T cell responses to AZD1222 COVID-19 vaccine. Assay used: immunoSEQ multiplex PCR; TCRdb lists only in-frame clones, some missing. The table shows some 99,000 clones, with around nine tenths occurring only once. Sequenced material: peripheral blood, taken 28 days after the second AZD1222 dose. These TCRs come from an adult who received the AZD1222 COVID-19 vaccine.

This chain connects TRBV5-4 to TRBJ1-2; no clear D gene. This CDR3 comprises 16 residues. The V and J ends lost 4 bases and 1 base respectively, with 17 bases between them. In germline, CDR1 is SGHNT, CDR2 YYREEE (reference sequence). CDR3 amino acids: CASSVGDRLFNYGYTF. The CDR3 region has the DNA TGTGCCAGCAGCGTTGGGGATCGGCTTTTTAACTATGGCTACACCTTC.

This chain joins TRBV5-1 and TRBJ2-3; the D gene is possibly TRBD2 (6 bases). This CDR3 has 14 amino acids. Germline V lookup: CDR1 SGHRS, CDR2 YFSETQ. V was pared by 4 bases and J by 7 bases, with 16 bases between. For the CDR3, the DNA is TGCGCCAGCAGCCCGGAGGGAAGCGGATATACGCAGTATTTT. This translates into CASSPEGSGYTQYF.

The rearrangement links TRBV28 to TRBJ2-1; 12 bases map to TRBD2. The germline V gene encodes CDR1 MDHEN and CDR2 SYDVKM. V lost 6 bases, J lost 2 bases, and 5 bases stayed unmatched. The CDR3 is 16 residues long. CDR3 residues: CASRNGLAGTYNEQFF. For the CDR3, the DNA is TGTGCCAGCAGAAATGGACTAGCGGGAACCTACAATGAGCAGTTCTTC.

The V and J genes are TRBV4-2 and TRBJ2-7; no clear D. Looked up from germline, CDR1 is LGHNA and CDR2 is YNFKEQ. The CDR3 covers 15 residues. V lost 1 base to trimming and J lost 0 bases, with 10 bases between them. CDR3 sequence: CASSQAAMSSYEQYF. In DNA, the CDR3 is TGTGCCAGCAGCCAAGCGGCCATGAGCTCCTACGAGCAGTACTTC.

The chain is built from TRBV5-6 and TRBJ2-3; D might be TRBD1 (5 bases). This CDR3 contains 17 residues. V dropped 1 base and J dropped 4 bases, with 19 bases sitting between them. CDR1 and CDR2 from the germline V gene are SGHDT and YYEEEE. The CDR3 bases are TGTGCCAGCAGCTTGTACTACTCGGCAGGGATTCCAGATACGCAGTATTTT. Protein product: CASSLYYSAGIPDTQYF.

The V and J genes are TRBV9 and TRBJ2-2; 7 bases align to TRBD2. The germline gives CDR1 SGDLS, CDR2 YYNGEE. The CDR3 covers 17 residues. V shed 0 bases and J 2 bases; nucleotides not matched to a gene: 7. The CDR3, as DNA: TGTGCCAGCAGCGTAGAAGGTCTAGCGGATAACACCGGGGAGCTGTTTTTT. This encodes CASSVEGLADNTGELFF.

The chain employs TRBV12-3 or TRBV12-4 and TRBJ2-3; 7 nucleotides agree with TRBD2. CDR3 size: 13 residues. Trimming cost V 7 bases and J 4 bases; bases outside gene matches: 5. The CDR3 coding sequence is TGTGCCAGCATGATGGGAGGGGCAGATACGCAGTATTTT. Amino acid sequence: CASMMGGADTQYF.

J is TRBJ1-1 and V is TRBV5-1, with 9 bases that match TRBD1. CDR1 is SGHRS, CDR2 YFSETQ, per germline. Trimming took 4 bases from V and 7 from J; bases not matched to a gene: 14. CDR3 size: 16 residues. CDR3 loop: CASSAPDRGTSGEAFF. CDR3 nucleotides: TGCGCCAGCAGCGCACCCGACAGGGGGACCTCCGGTGAAGCTTTCTTT. Drawing the rest from reference TRBV5-1 and TRBJ1-1, the complete variable domain is KAGVTQTPRYLIKTRGQQVTLSCSPISGHRSVSWYQQTPGQGLQFLFEYFSETQRNKGNFPGRFSGRQFSNSRSEMNVSTLELGDSALYLCASSAPDRGTSGEAFFGQGTRLTVV.

This chain joins TRBV11-2 and TRBJ2-7, with 9 bases that match TRBD2. The ends lost 1 base at V and 4 bases at J; junction bases unmatched: 5. The CDR3 is 15 amino acids. Germline V CDR1 and CDR2: SGHAT, FQNNGV. CDR3 nucleotides: TGTGCCAGCAGCTTAGTTGCGGGAGGGCCGTACGAGCAGTACTTC. Its protein is CASSLVAGGPYEQYF.

The chain employs TRBV3-1 (or the pseudogene TRBV3-2) and TRBJ1-2; a possible D gene is TRBD1 (6 bases). The germline V gene encodes CDR1 LGHDT and CDR2 YNNKEL (reference sequence). Trimming stripped 4 bases from V and 6 bases from J, with 15 bases between. CDR3 size: 14 residues. The CDR3 DNA follows: TGTGCCAGCAGCCTGACGGGGGGGCTGAATGGCTACACCTTC. It translates to CASSLTGGLNGYTF.

This clone was detected only once. The chain recombines TRBV6-1 with TRBJ1-6; 8 bases fit TRBD1. Germline V gene sequence: CDR1 MNHNS, CDR2 SASEGT. J was trimmed by 8 bases and V by 2 bases; bases with no gene match: 11. The CDR3 consists of 17 residues. CDR3 region: CASSEYRQGNRHSPLHF. The CDR3 nucleotides are TGTGCCAGCAGTGAATATAGACAGGGGAATAGGCATTCACCCCTCCACTTT.

The genes are TRBV19 and TRBJ2-7; 10 bases fit TRBD1. This CDR3 region has 15 residues. J gave up 6 bases and V 6 bases, and 11 bases lay outside the gene matches. Germline V CDR1 and CDR2: LNHDA, SQIVND (reference sequence). The CDR3 DNA sequence: TGTGCCAGTAGCCGGAGACAGGGGGCCCTCGTCGAGCAGTACTTC. Amino acid sequence: CASSRRQGALVEQYF. The full variable domain, its missing parts supplied by reference TRBV19 and TRBJ2-7, is DGGITQSPKYLFRKEGQNVTLSCEQNLNHDAMYWYRQDPGQGLRLIYYSQIVNDFQKGDIAEGYSVSREKKESFPLTVTSAQKNPTAFYLCASSRRQGALVEQYFGPGTRLTVT.